The rows below give T cell receptor beta chains drawn from one sample of a study of early T cells in non-severe SARS-CoV-2 infection. A single record per CDR3 protein comes from TCRdb applying MiXCR to the 5' RACE reads. The sample lists just under 65,000 distinct CDR3 sequences; roughly 5.7% were seen once. The sample in question was whole blood, obtained at baseline. Receptor source: an adult who was a healthcare worker with PCR-confirmed SARS-CoV-2 infection or an uninfected control (not recorded which). Each CDR3 is given with its conserved first and last residue. The order of the fields is J gene, V gene, D gene, clone size, CDR3 DNA, CDR3 protein. D genes are given only for firm matches. A clone size is listed for some rows: how often the clone was seen (once, few, many), or a class if it is expanded.

TRBJ1-2,TRBV10-3,NA,few,TGTGCCATCAGCAGGACAGATTCAGGTTCCAAGGATGGCTACACCTTC,CAISRTDSGSKDGYTF
TRBJ2-7,TRBV28,NA,NA,TGTGCCAGCAGTTTCCCCGGGACACTGACCTACGAGCAGTACTTC,CASSFPGTLTYEQYF
TRBJ2-7,TRBV18,TRBD2,many,TGTGCCAGCTCCTATCCCGCCGGACTAGCGGGAGGCGAGCAGTACTTC,CASSYPAGLAGGEQYF
TRBJ1-5,TRBV29-1,NA,few,TGCAGCGTTGTGATGCAGACGGATCAGCCCCAGCATTTT,CSVVMQTDQPQHF
TRBJ1-1,TRBV12-3/TRBV12-4,NA,few,TGTGCCAGCAGTTTAACCCCAGAAAACACTGAAGCTTTCTTT,CASSLTPENTEAFF
TRBJ1-2,TRBV19,NA,few,TGTGCCAGTAGTACTACAGTCTATGGCTACACCTTC,CASSTTVYGYTF
TRBJ2-3,TRBV29-1,TRBD2,many,TGCAGCTGGTTGCGGGGGGGTACGCAGTATTTT,CSWLRGGTQYF
TRBJ2-5,TRBV29-1,NA,NA,TGCAGCGTTGACGTGGGTGGTCAAGAGACCCAGTACTTC,CSVDVGGQETQYF
TRBJ1-2,TRBV5-5,TRBD1,many,TGTGCCAGCAGCTTGGTCGTGACAGGGGGCCTCTATGGCTACACCTTC,CASSLVVTGGLYGYTF
TRBJ1-2,TRBV18,NA,many,TGTGCCAGCTCACCCAGCGAGGAAACTATCTATGGCTACACCTTC,CASSPSEETIYGYTF
TRBJ1-5,TRBV20-1,TRBD1,many,TGCAGTGCTAGGTGGACAGGGGGCGGTCAGCCCCAGCATTTT,CSARWTGGGQPQHF
TRBJ1-5,TRBV12-3/TRBV12-4,TRBD1,many,TGTGCCAGCGGGAGATTTGGGACAGGGAATCAGCCCCAGCATTTT,CASGRFGTGNQPQHF
TRBJ1-3,TRBV28,TRBD1,few,TGTGCCAGCAGTCAGGGACAGGGGGGAAACACCATATATTTT,CASSQGQGGNTIYF
TRBJ2-7,TRBV7-9,NA,few,TGTGCCAGCAGCTTCCAATCCAACGAGCAGTACTTC,CASSFQSNEQYF
TRBJ2-5,TRBV2,NA,many,TGTGCCAGCAGAACCCAAGAGACCCAGTACTTC,CASRTQETQYF
TRBJ1-2,TRBV18,NA,few,TGTGCCAGCTCACCAAGAGCTAACTATGGCTACACCTTC,CASSPRANYGYTF
TRBJ1-5,TRBV7-2,TRBD1,many,TGTGCCAGCAGCTTGGAGACAGGGGGCGGACAGCCCCAGCATTTT,CASSLETGGGQPQHF
TRBJ1-2,TRBV20-1,NA,many,TGCAGTGCTAAGACGATGCGAAACAACTATGGCTACACCTTC,CSAKTMRNNYGYTF
TRBJ2-3,TRBV10-1,NA,NA,TGCGCCAGCATTCGGGCCCCCAGCACAGATACGCAGTATTTT,CASIRAPSTDTQYF
TRBJ2-1,TRBV20-1,TRBD2,many,TGCAGTGCCGGCGATCCTAAGACTAGCGGGAACTACAATGAGCAGTTCTTC,CSAGDPKTSGNYNEQFF
TRBJ1-1,TRBV7-2,NA,many,TGTGCCAGCAGCTTAGCCGGGGCGGCAGCTCTGCCAGCTTTCTTT,CASSLAGAAALPAFF
TRBJ2-1,TRBV2,TRBD2,many,TGTGCCAGCAGTACTAGCGGGACCGCCTACAATGAGCAGTTCTTC,CASSTSGTAYNEQFF
TRBJ2-5,TRBV12-3/TRBV12-4,NA,few,TGTGCCAGCAGTTTCCACCAGAGACAAGAGACCCAGTACTTC,CASSFHQRQETQYF
TRBJ2-3,TRBV24-1,TRBD1,many,TGTGCCACCAGATTGTCAGGGGGAGATACGCAGTATTTT,CATRLSGGDTQYF
TRBJ2-7,TRBV29-1,NA,many,TGCAGCATACGCCGAGGGGTCTACGAGCAGTACTTC,CSIRRGVYEQYF
TRBJ2-3,TRBV20-1,TRBD2,many,TGCAGTGCCGACAGTGCTAGCGGGAGGCCAGCGAGTCCAGATACGCAGTATTTT,CSADSASGRPASPDTQYF
TRBJ1-1,TRBV11-2,TRBD1,many,TGTGCCAGCAGCTCACAGGGGGCGAACACTGAAGCTTTCTTT,CASSSQGANTEAFF
TRBJ2-3,TRBV5-1,NA,many,TGCGCCAGCAGCTTGTTTGAGTCTAGCACAGATACGCAGTATTTT,CASSLFESSTDTQYF
TRBJ2-7,TRBV10-3,NA,NA,TGTGCCGCGACCTCCGGACAGACATCCTACGAGCAGTACTTC,CAATSGQTSYEQYF